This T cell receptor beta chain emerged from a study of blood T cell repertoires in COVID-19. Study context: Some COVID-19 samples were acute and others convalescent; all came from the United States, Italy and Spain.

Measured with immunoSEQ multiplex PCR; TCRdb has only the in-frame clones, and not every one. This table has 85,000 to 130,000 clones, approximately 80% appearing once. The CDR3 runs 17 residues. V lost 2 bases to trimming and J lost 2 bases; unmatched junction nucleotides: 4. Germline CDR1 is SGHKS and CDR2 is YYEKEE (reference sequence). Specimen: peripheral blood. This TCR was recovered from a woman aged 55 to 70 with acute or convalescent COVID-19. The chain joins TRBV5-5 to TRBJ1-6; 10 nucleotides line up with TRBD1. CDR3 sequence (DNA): TGTGCCAGCAGCTTCGGACAGGGGGGCACCTATAATTCACCCCTCCACTTT. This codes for CASSFGQGGTYNSPLHF.